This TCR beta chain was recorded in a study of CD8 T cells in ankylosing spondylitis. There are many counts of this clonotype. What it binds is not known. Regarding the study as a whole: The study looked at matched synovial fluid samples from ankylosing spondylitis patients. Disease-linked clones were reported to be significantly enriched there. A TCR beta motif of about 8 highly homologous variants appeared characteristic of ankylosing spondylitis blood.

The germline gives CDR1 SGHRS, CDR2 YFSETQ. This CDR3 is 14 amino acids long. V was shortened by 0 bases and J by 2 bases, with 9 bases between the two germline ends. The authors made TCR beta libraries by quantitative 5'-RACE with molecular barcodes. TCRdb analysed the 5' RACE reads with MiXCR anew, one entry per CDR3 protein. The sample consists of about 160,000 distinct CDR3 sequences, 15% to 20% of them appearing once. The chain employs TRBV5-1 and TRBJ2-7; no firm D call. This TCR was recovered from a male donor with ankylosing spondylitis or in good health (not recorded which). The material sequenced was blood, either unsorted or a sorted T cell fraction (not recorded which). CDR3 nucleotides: TGCGCCAGCAGCTTGGACCCGGCTACCTACGAGCAGTACTTC. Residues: CASSLDPATYEQYF.